The 25 T cell receptor beta chains below all came from one sample that was sequenced in a study of cytomegalovirus exposure and HLA in healthy donors. The data were produced by immunoSEQ multiplex PCR, yet TCRdb's version contains in-frame clones alone and is incomplete. The sample records 150,000 to 250,000 clones, roughly 77% being singletons. The specimen sequenced was PBMCs. These receptors all stem from a woman in her twenties or thirties in good health and CMV-seronegative.

The V and J genes are TRBV7-2 and TRBJ2-1; D is unresolved. The CDR3 covers 13 residues. The germline gives CDR1 SGHTA, CDR2 FQGNSA. V was clipped by 4 bases and J by 3 bases, with 7 bases between them. The CDR3 DNA is TGTGCCAGCAGCTCACAGATCTACAATGAGCAGTTCTTC. This codes for CASSSQIYNEQFF.

A word on this clone: In the same sample, other DNA sequences code for this CDR3. This chain joins TRBV4-1 and TRBJ2-7; TRBD2 matches at 11 bases. This CDR3 has 16 amino acids. The V gene's germline CDR1 is MGHRA and CDR2 YSYEKL. J lost 4 bases, V lost 0 bases, and 5 bases had no gene match. CDR3 amino acids: CASSQENSGRAYEQYF. The CDR3, as DNA: TGCGCCAGCAGCCAAGAGAATAGCGGGAGGGCATACGAGCAGTACTTC.

V and J are TRBV11-2 and TRBJ2-3; TRBD2 is a possible D gene (6 bases). With 0 bases removed from V and 2 bases from J, the gap between germline ends came to 18 bases. Germline V gene data show CDR1 as SGHAT and CDR2 as FQNNGV. CDR3 length: 18 amino acids. The CDR3 DNA sequence: TGTGCCAGCAGCTTAGACAGGATCCATCGGGAGATCACAGATACGCAGTATTTT. Translating gives CASSLDRIHREITDTQYF.

The chain joins TRBV6-6 to TRBJ1-2, with D possibly TRBD1 on 6 matching bases. The CDR3 is 13 residues long. The V end was cut by 4 bases, the J end by 3 bases, with 9 bases between. The germline CDR1 and CDR2 sequences are MNHNY and SVGAGI (reference sequence). The CDR3 here is CASSLQGDYGYTF. The CDR3 nucleotides are TGTGCCAGCAGTTTACAGGGTGACTATGGCTACACCTTC.

The gene calls are TRBV2 and TRBJ2-7; 12 bases align to TRBD1. With V trimmed by 4 bases and J by 4 bases, 2 bases remained unmatched. The CDR3 runs 14 residues. Per germline, CDR1 SNHLY and CDR2 FYNNEI. The CDR3 protein is CASSGGQGAYEQYF. The CDR3 DNA reads as TGTGCCAGCAGTGGGGGACAGGGGGCATACGAGCAGTACTTC.

The chain links TRBV5-1 to TRBJ2-3, with D tentatively TRBD2 (5 bases). Germline lookup yields CDR1 SGHRS and CDR2 YFSETQ. The CDR3 has 14 residues. V gave up 0 bases and J gave up 1 base, with 6 bases separating them. Here the CDR3 reads CASSLAAGTDTQYF. The DNA of the CDR3 is TGCGCCAGCAGCTTGGCAGCGGGCACAGATACGCAGTATTTT.

This clone was detected once. The chain combines TRBV7-2 with TRBJ1-5; TRBD1 matches 7 bases. The CDR3 extends over 16 amino acids. V gave up 1 base and J gave up 4 bases; unmatched junction bases: 7. The germline V gene encodes CDR1 SGHTA and CDR2 FQGNSA. The CDR3 DNA reads TGTGCCAGCAGCTTAGGGGGGACAGCCATTAATCAGCCCCAGCATTTT. It codes for CASSLGGTAINQPQHF.

CDR3 protein: CAWTGGGNQPQHF. The CDR3 bases are TGTGCCTGGACAGGGGGCGGCAATCAGCCCCAGCATTTT. The chain employs TRBV30 and TRBJ1-5; 8 bases are shared with TRBD1. Trimming cost V 4 bases and J 2 bases; bases outside gene matches: 1. Germline lookup yields CDR1 GTSNPN and CDR2 SVGIG (reference sequence). This CDR3 has 13 amino acids.

The V gene is TRBV6-1, the J gene TRBJ1-1; tentatively, D is TRBD1 (5 bases). Trimming stripped 1 base from V and 2 bases from J, with 14 bases between. The CDR3 runs to 16 residues. Looked up from germline, CDR1 is MNHNS and CDR2 is SASEGT. This chain's CDR3 is CASSEVPTAFNTEAFF. The DNA for the CDR3 is TGTGCCAGCAGTGAAGTCCCGACAGCTTTCAACACTGAAGCTTTCTTT.

This clone was found a few times. The J gene is TRBJ1-6, the V gene TRBV6-6; D not resolved. The V and J ends lost 6 bases and 11 bases respectively, with 14 bases between them. Germline V CDR1 and CDR2: MNHNY, SVGAGI (reference sequence). CDR3 length: 13 amino acids. CDR3 sequence reads: CASSPTAGPPLHF. As DNA, the CDR3 is TGTGCCAGCAGCCCCACAGCGGGCCCACCCCTCCACTTT.

The rearrangement uses TRBV2 and TRBJ1-5, with a possible D match to TRBD1 (6 bases). Trimming shortened V by 5 bases and J by 1 base, and 12 bases separated the two germline ends. CDR1 SNHLY and CDR2 FYNNEI come from the germline V gene. The CDR3 covers 15 residues. The CDR3 sequence is CASSPGTLSNQPQHF. In DNA form, the CDR3 reads TGTGCCAGCAGTCCCGGGACACTCAGCAATCAGCCCCAGCATTTT.

This chain links TRBV30 with TRBJ1-1, with TRBD1 matching 9 bases. V shed 3 bases and J 4 bases; nucleotides not matched to a gene: 15. There are 17 residues in the CDR3. Germline lookup yields CDR1 GTSNPN and CDR2 SVGIG (reference sequence). CDR3 DNA sequence: TGTGCCTGGAGCCCTACAGGGGGCGCTGGGGGGAGCACTGAAGCTTTCTTT. Amino acids: CAWSPTGGAGGSTEAFF.

This clone showed up just a few times. This chain connects TRBV6-6 to TRBJ1-1; 8 bases line up with TRBD1. The CDR3 has 14 amino acids. The V gene's germline CDR1 is MNHNY and CDR2 SVGAGI (reference sequence). With V trimmed by 4 bases and J by 0 bases, 1 base remained unmatched. CDR3 in DNA: TGTGCCAGCAGTTTGGACAGGGTGAACACTGAAGCTTTCTTT. Protein: CASSLDRVNTEAFF.

The genes are TRBV6-1 and TRBJ2-7; 7 bases match TRBD1. The CDR3 runs to 10 residues. In germline, CDR1 is MNHNS, CDR2 SASEGT. With V trimmed by 4 bases and J by 12 bases, 3 bases remained unmatched. The CDR3 loop reads CASSATGMYF. The CDR3 nucleotides read TGTGCCAGCAGTGCGACAGGGATGTACTTC.

This rearrangement joins TRBV6-1 to TRBJ1-5; D ambiguous. CDR3 length: 13 residues. Trimming took off 4 bases at V and 7 bases at J, with 11 bases between the two ends. CDR1 MNHNS and CDR2 SASEGT come from the germline V gene. The CDR3: CASSADFGQPQHF. Here the CDR3 DNA reads TGTGCCAGCAGTGCCGACTTTGGGCAGCCCCAGCATTTT.

V usage is TRBV9 and J usage is TRBJ2-2; the match to TRBD1 covers 8 bases. Germline CDR1 reads SGDLS; CDR2 reads YYNGEE. The CDR3 loop spans 16 amino acids. The ends lost 0 bases at V and 3 bases at J; junction bases unmatched: 4. Here the CDR3 reads CASSVGTGQDTGELFF. The CDR3 bases are TGTGCCAGCAGCGTAGGGACAGGGCAGGACACCGGGGAGCTGTTTTTT.

The rearrangement uses TRBV6-1 and TRBJ1-6; 7 bases are shared with TRBD1. Per germline, CDR1 MNHNS and CDR2 SASEGT. The CDR3 has 15 amino acids. V lost 6 bases and J lost 4; bases outside the gene matches: 6. CDR3 DNA: TGTGCCAGCAGCCAATCAGGGGGTTATAATTCACCCCTCCACTTT. It codes for CASSQSGGYNSPLHF.

This sequence joins TRBV9 and TRBJ1-5; tentative D call: TRBD1 (6 bases). Trimming removed 3 bases at V and 11 bases at J, with 18 bases between. CDR1 and CDR2 (germline): SGDLS, YYNGEE. This CDR3 contains 14 residues. The CDR3 DNA reads TGTGCCAGCAGCGCCGGGGGCGGGGGTAAAACCCAGCATTTT. This sequence encodes CASSAGGGGKTQHF.

V and J are TRBV5-1 and TRBJ2-7, with 14 bases aligning to TRBD2. The CDR3 is 16 amino acids. J was trimmed by 4 bases and V by 4 bases; bases with no gene match: 7. Germline V gives CDR1 SGHRS, CDR2 YFSETQ. The CDR3 reads CASSRGTSGSQYEQYF. CDR3 sequence (DNA): TGCGCCAGCAGCCGAGGGACTAGCGGGAGCCAATACGAGCAGTACTTC.

The CDR3 DNA reads as TGTGCCAGCAGCCCAGCAGTAGGGCGCGGGGAAGAGACCCAGTACTTC. This translates into CASSPAVGRGEETQYF. The rearrangement uses TRBV9 and TRBJ2-5, with D perhaps TRBD2 (6 bases). V was pared by 4 bases and J by 3 bases, with 19 bases between. The length of the CDR3 is 16 residues. Germline CDR1 SGDLS, CDR2 YYNGEE.

Only a few counts were recorded for this clone. This chain links TRBV7-9 with TRBJ1-2; TRBD1 matches 9 bases. The V gene end was trimmed by 5 bases and the J gene end by 4 bases; junction bases not matched to a gene: 2. The CDR3 has 13 residues. The germline V gene encodes CDR1 SEHNR and CDR2 FQNEAQ (reference sequence). The CDR3 bases are TGTGCCAGCAGCCCGACAGGGGGCTATGGCTACACCTTC. It specifies CASSPTGGYGYTF.

This clone was seen a few times. The chain carries TRBV14 and TRBJ2-7, with 12 bases aligning to TRBD2. The CDR3 has 14 residues. The germline V gene has CDR1 SGHDN and CDR2 FVKESK. The V segment lost 4 bases and the J segment 5 bases; nucleotides outside the gene matches: 3. CDR3 in DNA: TGTGCCAGCAGCCGACTAGCGGGAGTGAACGAGCAGTACTTC. Translating it yields CASSRLAGVNEQYF.

This clone is a singleton in its sample. The V call is TRBV4-1, the J call TRBJ1-1; D not certain. The germline gives CDR1 MGHRA, CDR2 YSYEKL. CDR3 length: 14 residues. V was pared by 4 bases and J by 4 bases, with 13 bases between. CDR3 sequence (DNA): TGCGCCAGCAGCCCGGCAGGAGGCATCACTGAAGCTTTCTTT. It codes for CASSPAGGITEAFF.

The chain links TRBV28 to TRBJ2-7; weak D call: TRBD1 (5 bases). The ends were cut back, 7 bases at V and 3 bases at J, with 13 bases in the middle. The CDR3 consists of 13 residues. Per the germline V gene, CDR1 is MDHEN and CDR2 is SYDVKM. As DNA, the CDR3 is TGTGCCAGCACCCCTCAGGGCCGCTACGAGCAGTACTTC. The encoded protein is CASTPQGRYEQYF.

The chain employs TRBV4-1 and TRBJ2-1, with D tentatively TRBD2 (6 bases). This CDR3 spans 16 amino acids. Germline assignment: CDR1 MGHRA and CDR2 YSYEKL. V dropped 3 bases and J dropped 0 bases, with 12 bases sitting between them. The CDR3 DNA sequence: TGCGCCAGCAGCCAGTGGGGGGAGAGCTCCTACAATGAGCAGTTCTTC. Amino acids: CASSQWGESSYNEQFF.